Listed below are T cell receptor beta chains from one sample, sequenced in a study of cytomegalovirus exposure and HLA in healthy donors. Method: immunoSEQ multiplex PCR; TCRdb's copy keeps in-frame clones and lacks some. The table has over 120,000 clones, under 80% seen once. The sample was PBMCs. The origin of the receptors is a man aged 18-30 years in good health and CMV-seropositive. Both conserved end residues are part of each CDR3. The order of the fields is clone size, V gene, D gene, J gene, CDR3 protein, CDR3 DNA. A D gene is named only where the DNA matches it firmly. Clone size appears in some rows only: once, few, many, or a class for an expanded clone.

clone size: -
V gene: TRBV6-5
D gene: TRBD1
J gene: TRBJ1-5
CDR3 protein: CASSTGTGVQHF
CDR3 DNA: TGTGCCAGCAGCACGGGGACAGGGGTCCAGCATTTT

clone size: -
V gene: TRBV5-4
D gene: -
J gene: TRBJ2-3
CDR3 protein: CASRETASTDTQYF
CDR3 DNA: TGTGCCTCGAGGGAGACCGCTAGCACAGATACGCAGTATTTT

clone size: -
V gene: TRBV28
D gene: -
J gene: TRBJ1-1
CDR3 protein: CASTKQLLNTEAFF
CDR3 DNA: TGTGCCAGCACCAAACAGCTACTGAACACTGAAGCTTTCTTT

clone size: few
V gene: TRBV30
D gene: TRBD1
J gene: TRBJ2-1
CDR3 protein: CAWTGTGIPYNEQFF
CDR3 DNA: TGTGCCTGGACTGGGACAGGGATCCCCTACAATGAGCAGTTCTTC

clone size: -
V gene: TRBV10-3
D gene: -
J gene: TRBJ1-1
CDR3 protein: CAIRGNTEAFF
CDR3 DNA: TGTGCCATCCGAGGGAACACTGAAGCTTTCTTT

clone size: -
V gene: TRBV2
D gene: TRBD1
J gene: TRBJ1-1
CDR3 protein: CASSSDRGAAFF
CDR3 DNA: TGTGCCAGCAGCTCCGACAGGGGAGCAGCTTTCTTT

clone size: -
V gene: TRBV11-2
D gene: -
J gene: TRBJ1-4
CDR3 protein: CASSRDIQGNEKLFF
CDR3 DNA: TGTGCCAGCAGTCGAGACATCCAGGGAAATGAAAAACTGTTTTTT

clone size: -
V gene: TRBV7-3
D gene: TRBD2
J gene: TRBJ2-1
CDR3 protein: CASSSGGLARNEQFF
CDR3 DNA: TGTGCCAGCAGCTCAGGGGGACTAGCGAGGAATGAGCAGTTCTTC

clone size: -
V gene: TRBV7-9
D gene: -
J gene: TRBJ1-1
CDR3 protein: CASSLVGAANTEAFF
CDR3 DNA: TGTGCCAGCAGCTTAGTGGGGGCCGCGAACACTGAAGCTTTCTTT

clone size: -
V gene: TRBV30
D gene: TRBD1
J gene: TRBJ1-2
CDR3 protein: CAWSVGGGYTF
CDR3 DNA: TGTGCCTGGAGTGTAGGGGGCGGCTACACCTTC

clone size: -
V gene: TRBV5-5
D gene: -
J gene: TRBJ2-7
CDR3 protein: CASSLEGNIVYEQYF
CDR3 DNA: TGTGCCAGCAGCTTGGAGGGGAATATTGTCTACGAGCAGTACTTC

clone size: -
V gene: TRBV5-1
D gene: TRBD1
J gene: TRBJ2-3
CDR3 protein: CASSRGAGGDTQYF
CDR3 DNA: TGCGCCAGCAGCAGGGGAGCAGGGGGAGATACGCAGTATTTT

clone size: -
V gene: TRBV27
D gene: TRBD1
J gene: TRBJ1-2
CDR3 protein: CASSLEEGQGASYGYTF
CDR3 DNA: TGTGCCAGCAGTTTAGAGGAGGGACAGGGGGCATCCTATGGCTACACCTTC

clone size: once
V gene: TRBV18
D gene: -
J gene: TRBJ2-7
CDR3 protein: CASSPGQTSYEQYF
CDR3 DNA: TGTGCCAGCTCACCAGGACAGACCTCCTACGAGCAGTACTTC

clone size: -
V gene: TRBV27
D gene: -
J gene: TRBJ2-1
CDR3 protein: CASSFVPRSYNEQFF
CDR3 DNA: TGTGCCAGCAGTTTCGTACCGCGCTCCTACAATGAGCAGTTCTTC

clone size: -
V gene: TRBV19
D gene: TRBD1
J gene: TRBJ1-5
CDR3 protein: CASSTTGGYSNQPQHF
CDR3 DNA: TGTGCCAGTAGCACGACAGGGGGGTATAGCAATCAGCCCCAGCATTTT

clone size: few
V gene: TRBV4-1
D gene: -
J gene: TRBJ1-4
CDR3 protein: CASSLGVYEKLFF
CDR3 DNA: TGCGCCAGCAGCCTGGGCGTGTATGAAAAACTGTTTTTT

clone size: -
V gene: TRBV4-2
D gene: -
J gene: TRBJ1-3
CDR3 protein: CASSQENRAGNTIYF
CDR3 DNA: TGTGCCAGCAGTCAAGAGAACAGGGCTGGAAACACCATATATTTT

clone size: -
V gene: TRBV6-1
D gene: -
J gene: TRBJ1-5
CDR3 protein: CASSVRGTYSNQPQHF
CDR3 DNA: TGTGCCAGCAGTGTGCGGGGGACATATAGCAATCAGCCCCAGCATTTT

clone size: -
V gene: TRBV10-2
D gene: TRBD1
J gene: TRBJ2-7
CDR3 protein: CASSESGQYYEQYF
CDR3 DNA: TGCGCCAGCAGTGAGTCGGGACAGTACTACGAGCAGTACTTC

clone size: -
V gene: TRBV5-4
D gene: TRBD2
J gene: TRBJ2-1
CDR3 protein: CASSYTSGGASNEQFF
CDR3 DNA: TGTGCCAGCAGTTATACTAGCGGGGGGGCATCTAATGAGCAGTTCTTC

clone size: -
V gene: TRBV4-2
D gene: TRBD2
J gene: TRBJ2-1
CDR3 protein: CASSPGPLAGYNEQFF
CDR3 DNA: TGTGCCAGCAGCCCAGGACCCCTAGCGGGCTACAATGAGCAGTTCTTC

clone size: -
V gene: TRBV4-3
D gene: TRBD1
J gene: TRBJ2-3
CDR3 protein: CASSQDPRQGRLLQYF
CDR3 DNA: TGCGCCAGCAGCCAAGACCCCAGACAGGGGAGGCTTCTGCAGTATTTT

clone size: -
V gene: TRBV28
D gene: TRBD1
J gene: TRBJ2-5
CDR3 protein: CASSVPRGSGETQYF
CDR3 DNA: TGTGCCAGCTCCGTTCCCAGGGGGTCGGGAGAGACCCAGTACTTC

clone size: -
V gene: TRBV4-1
D gene: -
J gene: TRBJ2-7
CDR3 protein: CASSQSQGMDEQYF
CDR3 DNA: TGCGCCAGCAGCCAATCCCAGGGGATGGACGAGCAGTACTTC

clone size: -
V gene: TRBV5-4
D gene: -
J gene: TRBJ2-3
CDR3 protein: CASSLGTVRRTDTQYF
CDR3 DNA: TGTGCCAGCAGCTTGGGGACAGTGCGACGCACAGATACGCAGTATTTT

clone size: -
V gene: TRBV6-1
D gene: -
J gene: TRBJ1-5
CDR3 protein: CASSGGVGGALGEPQHF
CDR3 DNA: TGTGCCAGCAGTGGGGGAGTGGGGGGGGCCCTAGGTGAGCCCCAGCATTTT

clone size: -
V gene: TRBV5-1
D gene: TRBD1
J gene: TRBJ1-1
CDR3 protein: CASSSGQGSTEAFF
CDR3 DNA: TGCGCCAGCAGCTCCGGACAGGGTAGCACTGAAGCTTTCTTT

clone size: -
V gene: TRBV6-5
D gene: TRBD1
J gene: TRBJ1-5
CDR3 protein: CASSLLLGDSQPQHF
CDR3 DNA: TGTGCCAGCAGCCTACTTTTGGGGGACAGCCAGCCCCAGCATTTT

clone size: -
V gene: TRBV4-3
D gene: TRBD2
J gene: TRBJ2-1
CDR3 protein: CASSHNRTSGRVNEQFF
CDR3 DNA: TGCGCCAGCAGCCACAATCGGACTAGCGGGAGGGTGAATGAGCAGTTCTTC

clone size: -
V gene: TRBV15
D gene: TRBD2
J gene: TRBJ2-1
CDR3 protein: CATSRDLLLADYNEQFF
CDR3 DNA: TGTGCCACCAGCAGAGATTTGCTTCTAGCGGACTACAATGAGCAGTTCTTC

clone size: -
V gene: TRBV15
D gene: TRBD1
J gene: TRBJ2-7
CDR3 protein: CATSRDRDSSYEQYF
CDR3 DNA: TGTGCCACCAGCAGAGACAGGGACAGCTCCTACGAGCAGTACTTC

clone size: -
V gene: TRBV28
D gene: TRBD1
J gene: TRBJ1-4
CDR3 protein: CATLPGGSNEKLFF
CDR3 DNA: TGTGCCACTCTTCCAGGGGGCTCAAATGAAAAACTGTTTTTT

clone size: few
V gene: TRBV19
D gene: TRBD1
J gene: TRBJ1-1
CDR3 protein: CASSITTGQGSTEAFF
CDR3 DNA: TGTGCCAGTAGTATTACCACTGGACAGGGGTCCACTGAAGCTTTCTTT

clone size: -
V gene: TRBV19
D gene: -
J gene: TRBJ2-2
CDR3 protein: CASRTGWNTGELFF
CDR3 DNA: TGTGCCAGTAGGACAGGTTGGAACACCGGGGAGCTGTTTTTT